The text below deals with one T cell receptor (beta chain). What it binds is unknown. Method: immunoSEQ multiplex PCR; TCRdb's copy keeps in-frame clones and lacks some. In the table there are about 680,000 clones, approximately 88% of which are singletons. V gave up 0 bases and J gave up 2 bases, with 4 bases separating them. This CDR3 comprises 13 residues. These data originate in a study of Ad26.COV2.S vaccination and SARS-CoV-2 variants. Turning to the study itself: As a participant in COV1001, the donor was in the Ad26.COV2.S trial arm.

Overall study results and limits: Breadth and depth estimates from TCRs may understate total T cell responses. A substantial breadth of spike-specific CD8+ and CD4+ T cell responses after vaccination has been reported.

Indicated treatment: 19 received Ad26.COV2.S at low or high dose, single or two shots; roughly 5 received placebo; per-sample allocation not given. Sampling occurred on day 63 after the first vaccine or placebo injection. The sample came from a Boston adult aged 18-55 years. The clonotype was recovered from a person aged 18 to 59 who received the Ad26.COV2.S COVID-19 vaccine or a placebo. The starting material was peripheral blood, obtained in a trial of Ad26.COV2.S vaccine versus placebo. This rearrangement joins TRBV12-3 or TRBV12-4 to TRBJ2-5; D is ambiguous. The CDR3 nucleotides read TGTGCCAGCAGTTTAGCTTGGCAAGAGACCCAGTACTTC. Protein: CASSLAWQETQYF.